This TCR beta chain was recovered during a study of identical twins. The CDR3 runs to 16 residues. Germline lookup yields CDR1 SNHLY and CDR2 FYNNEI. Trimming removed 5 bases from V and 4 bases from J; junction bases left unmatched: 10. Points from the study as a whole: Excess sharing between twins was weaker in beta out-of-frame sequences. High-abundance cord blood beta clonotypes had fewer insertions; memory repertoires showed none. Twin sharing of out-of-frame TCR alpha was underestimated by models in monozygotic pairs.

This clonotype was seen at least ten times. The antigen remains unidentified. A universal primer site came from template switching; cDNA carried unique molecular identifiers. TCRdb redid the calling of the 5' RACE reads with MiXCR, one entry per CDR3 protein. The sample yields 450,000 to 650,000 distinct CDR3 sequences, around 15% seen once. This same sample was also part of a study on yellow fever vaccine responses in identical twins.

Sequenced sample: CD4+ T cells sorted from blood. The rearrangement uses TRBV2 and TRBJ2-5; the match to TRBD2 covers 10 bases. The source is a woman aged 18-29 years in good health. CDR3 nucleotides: TGTGCCAGCAGTCCCCTGGAACTAGCGGGAAGAGAGACCCAGTACTTC. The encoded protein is CASSPLELAGRETQYF.